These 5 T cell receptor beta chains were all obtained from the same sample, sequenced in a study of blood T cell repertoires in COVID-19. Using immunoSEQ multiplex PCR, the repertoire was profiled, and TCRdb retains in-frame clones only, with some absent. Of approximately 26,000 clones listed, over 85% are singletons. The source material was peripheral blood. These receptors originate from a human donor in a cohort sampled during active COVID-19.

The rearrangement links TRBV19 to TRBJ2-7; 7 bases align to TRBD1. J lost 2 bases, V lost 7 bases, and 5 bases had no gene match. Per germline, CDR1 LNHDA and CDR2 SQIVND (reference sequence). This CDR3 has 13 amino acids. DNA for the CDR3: TGTGCCAGTAAGGTCAGGGGGACCTACGAGCAGTACTTC. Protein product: CASKVRGTYEQYF. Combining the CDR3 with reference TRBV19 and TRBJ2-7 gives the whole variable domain DGGITQSPKYLFRKEGQNVTLSCEQNLNHDAMYWYRQDPGQGLRLIYYSQIVNDFQKGDIAEGYSVSREKKESFPLTVTSAQKNPTAFYLCASKVRGTYEQYFGPGTRLTVT.

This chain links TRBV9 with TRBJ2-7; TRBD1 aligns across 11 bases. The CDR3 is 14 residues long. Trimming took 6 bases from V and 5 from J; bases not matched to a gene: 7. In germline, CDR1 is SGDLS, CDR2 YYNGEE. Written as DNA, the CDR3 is TGTGCCAGCACTTTAGGGGACAGGGGGGACGAGCAGTACTTC. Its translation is CASTLGDRGDEQYF.

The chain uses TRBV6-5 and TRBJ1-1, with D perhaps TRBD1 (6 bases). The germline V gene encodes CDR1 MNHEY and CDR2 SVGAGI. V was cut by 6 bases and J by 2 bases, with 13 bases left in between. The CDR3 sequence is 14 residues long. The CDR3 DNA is TGTGCCAGCAGAGTACAGGGATTAAACACTGAAGCTTTCTTT. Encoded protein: CASRVQGLNTEAFF.

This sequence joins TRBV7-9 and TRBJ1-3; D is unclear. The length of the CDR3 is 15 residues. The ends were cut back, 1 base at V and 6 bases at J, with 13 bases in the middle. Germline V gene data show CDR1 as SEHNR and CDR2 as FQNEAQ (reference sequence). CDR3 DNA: TGTGCCAGCAGCTTAGGTCAGGCCGTCTCAAACACCATATATTTT. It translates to CASSLGQAVSNTIYF.

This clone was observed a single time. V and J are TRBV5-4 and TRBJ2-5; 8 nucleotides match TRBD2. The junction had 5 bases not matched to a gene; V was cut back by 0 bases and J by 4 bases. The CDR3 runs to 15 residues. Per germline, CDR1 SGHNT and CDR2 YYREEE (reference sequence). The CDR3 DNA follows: TGTGCCAGCAGCTTGGGCGGGAGGATCGGAGAGACCCAGTACTTC. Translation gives CASSLGGRIGETQYF.